This TCR beta chain was retrieved from a study of cytomegalovirus exposure and HLA in healthy donors. The PCR had 60 Vbeta and 13 Jbeta primers. Only in-frame clones appear in the TCRdb table, and some are missing; sequencing was by immunoSEQ multiplex PCR. The sample table includes roughly 60,000 clones. The CDR3 consists of 16 residues. Germline V gene data show CDR1 as SNHLY and CDR2 as FYNNEI. V was pared by 1 base and J by 3 bases, with 2 bases of the junction left unmatched. About this clone: Its target is not known.

Study-level results: Follow-up analysis later connected one missense variant in DCLRE1C with trimming of TCR beta V- and J-genes. Later on, an analysis found that several of the most significant clusters appeared to be linked to common viral pathogens, which included parvovirus B19.

This sequence was found in a male donor in good health and CMV-seronegative. The J gene is TRBJ1-4, the V gene TRBV2; TRBD1 aligns across 10 bases. The sequencing sample was made of PBMCs. CDR3 nucleotides: TGTGCCAGCAGTGAAGGGGGGACAGGGGCTAATGAAAAACTGTTTTTT. Protein: CASSEGGTGANEKLFF.